This T cell receptor (beta chain) was captured in a study of CD8 T cells in Susac syndrome. Relapsing-remitting disease, either stable or active, was present in the multiple sclerosis controls, who were treatment-naive patients. Negative isolation yielded the CD8+ and CD4+ T cells, while FACS enriched the TEMRA cells. J was trimmed by 6 bases and V by 11 bases; bases with no gene match: 13. The CDR3 runs 14 residues. The germline V gene has CDR1 SEHNR and CDR2 FQNEAQ (reference sequence). cDNA came from around 0.5 to 1 ug RNA primed by random hexamers. It was immunoSEQ multiplex PCR that amplified TCR beta CDR3 across 54 Vbeta and 13 Jbeta. TCRdb reanalysed the immunoSEQ multiplex PCR reads using MiXCR and keeps one entry per CDR3 protein. The sample has about 130,000 distinct CDR3 sequences, around 80% seen once.

This rearrangement joins TRBV7-9 to TRBJ2-1; 7 bases are shared with TRBD2. The clonotype comes from a human donor with multiple sclerosis. The specimen was CD8+ T cells from PBMCs. The CDR3 loop reads CAASGEPFGNEQFF. The CDR3 DNA reads TGTGCCGCCAGCGGGGAACCTTTTGGCAATGAGCAGTTCTTC.